These 25 T cell receptor beta chains were all obtained from the same sample, sequenced in a study of T cell responses to AZD1222 COVID-19 vaccine. Clones were sequenced by immunoSEQ multiplex PCR, and TCRdb holds only the in-frame ones, with some missing. In the table there are 50,000 to 75,000 clones, approximately 80% of which are singletons. The sample here was peripheral blood, taken on day 0 of AZD1222 vaccination. Receptors were obtained from an adult in good health.

The chain has TRBV19 and TRBJ1-1, with D uncertain. The CDR3 is 14 amino acids. Deletions cut 4 bases from V and 1 base from J, with 10 bases between. The germline CDR1 and CDR2 sequences are LNHDA and SQIVND (reference sequence). CDR3 region: CASSTRRKNTEAFF. CDR3 nucleotide sequence: TGTGCCAGTAGTACTCGACGGAAGAACACTGAAGCTTTCTTT.

CDR3 sequence reads: CASSSWGNTEAFF. The CDR3 DNA sequence: TGTGCCAGCAGCTCCTGGGGGAACACTGAAGCTTTCTTT. The gene calls are TRBV7-2 and TRBJ1-1, with D unresolved. The CDR3 sequence is 13 residues long. Trimming left V 4 bases short and J 1 base short, with 7 bases between. Germline V gene lookup returns CDR1 SGHTA and CDR2 FQGNSA.

This sequence joins TRBV29-1 and TRBJ2-1, with 9 bases that match TRBD2. The CDR3 consists of 15 residues. Germline CDR1 is SQVTM and CDR2 is ANQGSEA. Germline trimming cut 1 base from V and 5 bases from J; bases unmatched to any gene: 6. DNA of the CDR3: TGCAGCGTTGAAGGCTCAGCGGGGGGCAACAATGAGCAGTTCTTC. Translating it yields CSVEGSAGGNNEQFF.

The rearrangement links TRBV18 to TRBJ2-1, with D possibly being TRBD1 or TRBD2 (6 bases each). The germline gives CDR1 KGHSH, CDR2 LQKENI. The CDR3 has 15 residues. The V end was cut by 8 bases, the J end by 1 base, with 15 bases between. The CDR3 loop is CASRGSGASYNEQFF. Written as DNA, the CDR3 is TGTGCCAGCCGAGGGTCGGGGGCGTCCTACAATGAGCAGTTCTTC.

The rearrangement joins TRBV4-3 to TRBJ1-5, with 10 bases matching TRBD1. The V and J ends lost 0 bases and 7 bases, in that order; junction bases with no gene match: 9. Germline V gene sequence: CDR1 LGHNA, CDR2 YSLEER. The length of the CDR3 is 17 residues. The CDR3 region is CASSQDRSGTGVQPQHF. CDR3 sequence (DNA): TGCGCCAGCAGCCAAGATAGATCGGGGACAGGGGTGCAGCCCCAGCATTTT.

The CDR3 nucleotides are TGTGCCAGCAGCTCCCGGACAGGGGAGGGGGATACGCAGTATTTT. The encoded protein is CASSSRTGEGDTQYF. V gene TRBV5-4 combines with J gene TRBJ2-3; 9 bases are shared with TRBD1. Germline trimming cut 3 bases from V and 6 bases from J; bases unmatched to any gene: 8. Germline lookup yields CDR1 SGHNT and CDR2 YYREEE (reference sequence). This CDR3 spans 15 amino acids.

The V and J genes are TRBV7-9 and TRBJ2-7, with 9 bases matching TRBD1. CDR3 length: 15 amino acids. The germline gives CDR1 SEHNR, CDR2 FQNEAQ (reference sequence). V dropped 6 bases and J dropped 3; count of bases not matched to a gene: 9. CDR3 sequence (DNA): TGTGCCAGCAGTTGGTCAGGACAGGGGTTCTACGAGCAGTACTTC. Translation: CASSWSGQGFYEQYF.

This chain connects TRBV2 to TRBJ1-6, with TRBD1 matching over 7 bases. This CDR3 comprises 15 residues. Germline V CDR1 and CDR2: SNHLY, FYNNEI. The ends lost 6 bases at V and 3 bases at J; junction bases unmatched: 5. Here the CDR3 DNA reads TGTGCCAGCAGCGACGACAGGGTCTATAATTCACCCCTCCACTTT. Translated: CASSDDRVYNSPLHF.

This chain uses TRBV19 with TRBJ1-4, with TRBD1 as a possible D gene (6 bases). CDR3 length: 17 residues. The germline V gene encodes CDR1 LNHDA and CDR2 SQIVND (reference sequence). V lost 5 bases, J lost 8 bases, and 24 bases lay in between. In DNA form, the CDR3 reads TGTGCCAGTAGTCCCGGACAGACTCTTTACGCGGGCGAAAAACTGTTTTTT. Protein: CASSPGQTLYAGEKLFF.

This rearrangement joins TRBV5-1 to TRBJ1-1, with D unclear. CDR1 is SGHRS and CDR2 is YFSETQ in the germline V gene. The CDR3 consists of 12 residues. Trimming stripped 0 bases from V and 4 bases from J, with 4 bases between. The CDR3 region is CASSLDGTEAFF. DNA of the CDR3: TGCGCCAGCAGCTTGGATGGCACTGAAGCTTTCTTT.

V is TRBV7-9 and J is TRBJ2-2; D remains unclear. The germline V gene has CDR1 SEHNR and CDR2 FQNEAQ (reference sequence). This CDR3 comprises 11 residues. The ends were cut back, 5 bases at V and 7 bases at J, with 5 bases in the middle. Written as DNA, the CDR3 is TGTGCCAGCAGCACAGTCGGGGAGCTGTTTTTT. Protein sequence: CASSTVGELFF.

The CDR3 region has the DNA TGTGCCAGCAGTTACTCGAGAGGGCTTGATGGCTACACCTTC. Amino acids: CASSYSRGLDGYTF. The chain couples TRBV6-2 or TRBV6-3 to TRBJ1-2; D unresolved. This CDR3 is built from 14 residues. V shed 0 bases and J shed 6 bases, with 11 bases lying between them. Germline-derived CDR1 and CDR2 are MNHEY and SVGEGT.

The chain joins TRBV10-2 to TRBJ2-7; D not certain. The CDR3 contains 13 residues. The V gene lost 3 bases and the J gene lost 1 base, with 7 bases spanning the gap. Looked up from germline, CDR1 is WSHSY and CDR2 is SAAADI. Here the CDR3 reads CASSEVVSYEQYF. As DNA, the CDR3 is TGCGCCAGCAGTGAAGTAGTGTCCTACGAGCAGTACTTC.

The J gene is TRBJ1-5, the V gene TRBV4-3; 7 bases agree with TRBD1. J lost 3 bases, V lost 0 bases, and 5 bases had no gene match. CDR1 and CDR2 (germline): LGHNA, YSLEER. This CDR3 contains 16 residues. CDR3 amino acids: CASSQDWGQPNQPQHF. In nucleotides, the CDR3 is TGCGCCAGCAGCCAAGATTGGGGACAGCCCAATCAGCCCCAGCATTTT.

This chain uses TRBV9 with TRBJ1-2, with D perhaps matching TRBD1 (5 bases). This CDR3 is 16 amino acids long. V was clipped by 4 bases and J by 4 bases, with 20 bases between them. Germline lookup yields CDR1 SGDLS and CDR2 YYNGEE. CDR3 DNA sequence: TGTGCCAGCAGCCCGAGGACCTACCGCGGGGCCTATGGCTACACCTTC. Encoded protein: CASSPRTYRGAYGYTF. Full variable domain (remainder filled in from reference TRBV9 and TRBJ1-2): DSGVTQTPKHLITATGQRVTLRCSPRSGDLSVYWYQQSLDQGLQFLIQYYNGEERAKGNILERFSAQQFPDLHSELNLSSLELGDSALYFCASSPRTYRGAYGYTFGSGTRLTVV.

The chain uses TRBV7-6 and TRBJ2-2; perhaps TRBD1 as D (6 bases). Germline assignment: CDR1 SGHVS and CDR2 FNYEAQ. The V end lost 1 base, the J end lost 4 bases, and 10 bases lay between the germline ends. This CDR3 spans 15 amino acids. This chain's CDR3 is CASSLGGRVTGELFF. As DNA, the CDR3 is TGTGCCAGCAGCTTAGGGGGGCGGGTCACCGGGGAGCTGTTTTTT.

This clone occurred once. The V and J genes are TRBV28 and TRBJ1-6; 10 nucleotides align to TRBD1. The J segment lost 7 bases and the V segment lost 7 bases, leaving 4 bases of the junction unmatched. CDR1 is MDHEN and CDR2 is SYDVKM in the germline V gene. The CDR3 consists of 14 residues. CDR3 amino acids: CASMGQGLNSPLHF. The CDR3 DNA reads as TGTGCCAGCATGGGACAGGGGCTCAATTCACCCCTCCACTTT.

The gene calls are TRBV29-1 and TRBJ1-5; D is unclear. CDR3 length: 13 amino acids. V was pared by 3 bases and J by 3 bases, with 9 bases between. Germline lookup yields CDR1 SQVTM and CDR2 ANQGSEA. The CDR3, as DNA: TGCAGCGTTGAGGTGGGCCCCAATCAGCCCCAGCATTTT. Translating gives CSVEVGPNQPQHF.

About this clone itself: This sample also contains other DNA sequences that code for the same CDR3. The CDR3 DNA follows: TGTGCCAGCAGCCCTACAGGACAGGCAATTCAGCCCCAGCATTTT. This codes for CASSPTGQAIQPQHF. V and J are TRBV7-9 and TRBJ1-5; 7 nucleotides match TRBD1. J lost 6 bases, V lost 5 bases, and 10 bases had no gene match. Germline V CDR1 and CDR2: SEHNR, FQNEAQ (reference sequence). This CDR3 is 15 amino acids long.

This rearrangement joins TRBV5-5 to TRBJ1-2, with D perhaps TRBD1 (5 bases). Trimming pared 2 bases from V and 5 bases from J, leaving 13 bases between. Germline CDR1 SGHKS, CDR2 YYEKEE (reference sequence). The CDR3 totals 14 residues. In nucleotides, the CDR3 is TGTGCCAGCAGCTTAAGCGGGGGGTTGTATGGCTACACCTTC. This codes for CASSLSGGLYGYTF.

This sequence joins TRBV11-3 and TRBJ1-1; tentative D call: TRBD1 (5 bases). The V end was cut by 5 bases, the J end by 7 bases, with 20 bases between. CDR1 and CDR2 (germline): SGHNT, YENEEA. The CDR3 consists of 15 residues. DNA for the CDR3: TGTGCCAGCAGCCAAGGGGCGATAGCGGGATATGAAGCTTTCTTT. Its translation is CASSQGAIAGYEAFF. Full variable domain (remainder filled in from reference TRBV11-3 and TRBJ1-1): EAGVVQSPRYKIIEKKQPVAFWCNPISGHNTLYWYLQNLGQGPELLIRYENEEAVDDSQLPKDRFSAERLKGVDSTLKIQPAELGDSAVYLCASSQGAIAGYEAFFGQGTRLTVV.

The chain combines TRBV7-9 with TRBJ1-2, with D perhaps TRBD1 (6 bases). The CDR3 loop spans 15 amino acids. CDR1 and CDR2 from the germline V gene are SEHNR and FQNEAQ (reference sequence). The ends were cut back, 4 bases at V and 3 bases at J, with 15 bases in the middle. The CDR3 region is CASSSTTGSYYGYTF. The CDR3 DNA reads TGTGCCAGCAGCTCTACGACAGGATCTTACTATGGCTACACCTTC. The whole variable domain, filled in from reference TRBV7-9 and TRBJ1-2, reads DTGVSQNPRHKITKRGQNVTFRCDPISEHNRLYWYRQTLGQGPEFLTYFQNEAQLEKSRLLSDRFSAERPKGSFSTLEIQRTEQGDSAMYLCASSSTTGSYYGYTFGSGTRLTVV.

The chain joins TRBV12-3 or TRBV12-4 to TRBJ2-5; D remains unclear. CDR3 length: 13 residues. The germline V and J ends were trimmed by 3 bases and 2 bases, with 7 bases remaining between them. As DNA, the CDR3 is TGTGCCAGCAGTTTGTTCTCGCAAGAGACCCAGTACTTC. Protein: CASSLFSQETQYF.

About this clone: Other DNA sequences in the sample encode the same CDR3. The rearrangement uses TRBV11-3 and TRBJ2-2; D not certain. The CDR3 sequence is 13 residues long. Germline V lookup: CDR1 SGHNT, CDR2 YENEEA. Trimming shortened V by 2 bases and J by 3 bases, and 4 bases separated the two germline ends. The CDR3 region is CASSLQDTGELFF. The CDR3 DNA follows: TGTGCCAGCAGCTTACAAGACACCGGGGAGCTGTTTTTT.

V gene TRBV9 combines with J gene TRBJ1-6, with a weak D call TRBD1 (5 bases). Germline assignment: CDR1 SGDLS and CDR2 YYNGEE. There are 16 residues in the CDR3. The ends were cut back, 2 bases at V and 0 bases at J, with 9 bases in the middle. This CDR3 is CASSVGVSSYNSPLHF. The DNA of the CDR3 is TGTGCCAGCAGCGTGGGGGTTAGCTCCTATAATTCACCCCTCCACTTT. The full variable domain, rest sourced from reference TRBV9 and TRBJ1-6, is DSGVTQTPKHLITATGQRVTLRCSPRSGDLSVYWYQQSLDQGLQFLIQYYNGEERAKGNILERFSAQQFPDLHSELNLSSLELGDSALYFCASSVGVSSYNSPLHFGNGTRLTVT.